This T cell receptor (beta chain) was identified during a study of T-cell memory formation after mild COVID-19. This clonotype was seen more than once but under ten times. V was trimmed by 11 bases and J by 0 bases, leaving 18 bases between them. This CDR3 is built from 15 residues. Germline V CDR1 and CDR2: SGHTA, FQGNSA. TCRdb itself ran the 5' RACE reads through MiXCR, one entry per CDR3 protein. The table has fewer than 350,000 distinct CDR3 sequences, over 15% seen once; the top ten hold about 21%. This sequence was found in a man younger than 35 who had mild COVID-19 (a few samples of this study predate the infection). Cell type and time point are not known. The sample consisted of PBMCs or a T cell subset sorted from them (not recorded which). V is TRBV7-2 and J is TRBJ2-3; D might be TRBD2 (5 bases). The CDR3 nucleotides read TGTGCCGGGAACGGGGTCGGAACTAGCACAGATACGCAGTATTTT. Translated, it gives CAGNGVGTSTDTQYF.